This TCR beta chain was found in a study of long-term antiretroviral therapy in people with HIV. On the study more broadly: A decade or so separates the oldest specimens from the later 2015 immediate-ART recommendation.

Germline CDR1 MNHEY, CDR2 SMNVEV (reference sequence). The CDR3 is 14 residues long. Trimming removed 4 bases from V and 4 bases from J; junction bases left unmatched: 3. Survey-level immunoSEQ v3.0 assays were run. The method was immunoSEQ multiplex PCR; TCRdb's version includes in-frame clones alone and lacks a portion of them. The sample holds approximately 10,000 clones, about 80% seen once. This chain uses TRBV27 with TRBJ2-3; 9 nucleotides line up with TRBD2. The receptor was isolated from a man aged 40-55 years with HIV. This material consisted of unsorted PBMCs, taken almost 3.2 years before starting antiretroviral therapy. The CDR3 DNA reads as TGTGCCAGCAGTTATAGCGGGAGCTCAGATACGCAGTATTTT. Its translation: CASSYSGSSDTQYF.